These T cell receptor beta chains were read from a single sample in a study of cytomegalovirus exposure and HLA in healthy donors. Sequenced by immunoSEQ multiplex PCR; TCRdb stores in-frame clones only, minus some. The data show 230,000 or so clones, with 92% seen just once and 1.7% held by the top ten. The sample consisted of PBMCs. Every receptor here comes from a girl aged 2-10 years in good health and CMV-seronegative. Each CDR3 is given with its conserved first and last residue. The D gene is left open where the match is weak. Where a row states a size, it is once, few, many or the class of an expanded clone; other rows omit it.

>16|-|TRBV5-4|TRBJ2-1|TRBD2
CASSRGLAGGTNEQFF
TGTGCCAGCAGCCGGGGACTAGCGGGAGGGACCAATGAGCAGTTCTTC
>11|-|TRBV7-9|TRBJ2-3|-
CASSHGDTQYF
TGTGCCAGCAGCCATGGCGATACGCAGTATTTT
>14|few|TRBV14|TRBJ2-1|-
CASSHYGSYNEQFF
TGTGCCAGCAGCCACTACGGGTCCTACAATGAGCAGTTCTTC
>14|-|TRBV2|TRBJ1-1|-
CASSEFLRDTEAFF
TGTGCCAGCAGTGAATTTCTCCGGGACACTGAAGCTTTCTTT
>12|-|TRBV5-4|TRBJ2-5|-
CASSLVAETQYF
TGTGCCAGCAGCTTGGTGGCAGAGACCCAGTACTTC
>13|-|TRBV29-1|TRBJ1-1|-
CSVEDRGHTEAFF
TGCAGCGTTGAAGACAGGGGCCACACTGAAGCTTTCTTT
>15|-|TRBV6-5|TRBJ1-1|-
CASRSPRGKNTEAFF
TGTGCCAGCAGGTCCCCTCGGGGAAAGAACACTGAAGCTTTCTTT
>16|-|TRBV5-4|TRBJ2-1|TRBD1
CASSLGDRKLNNEQFF
TGTGCCAGCAGCTTGGGGGACAGGAAATTAAACAATGAGCAGTTCTTC
>12|-|TRBV29-1|TRBJ1-1|-
CSVAWAHTEAFF
TGCAGCGTTGCATGGGCCCACACTGAAGCTTTCTTT
>15|-|TRBV28|TRBJ1-1|-
CASTHADTRNTEAFF
TGTGCCAGCACCCACGCGGACACACGGAACACTGAAGCTTTCTTT
>13|-|TRBV2|TRBJ2-7|-
CASKEGQNYEQYF
TGTGCCAGCAAGGAGGGTCAAAACTACGAGCAGTACTTC
>18|-|TRBV19|TRBJ2-3|TRBD2
CASSSPSGGASYTDTQYF
TGTGCCAGTAGTAGCCCTAGCGGGGGGGCGTCTTACACAGATACGCAGTATTTT
>16|once|TRBV6-1|TRBJ2-5|-
CASSESQGGFGETQYF
TGTGCCAGCAGTGAGTCACAGGGGGGGTTCGGAGAGACCCAGTACTTC
>13|-|TRBV9|TRBJ2-5|-
CASSVVSGETQYF
TGTGCCAGCAGCGTAGTCAGCGGAGAGACCCAGTACTTC
>14|-|TRBV6-5|TRBJ2-7|-
CASANQADDYEQYF
TGTGCCAGCGCCAACCAGGCAGACGACTACGAGCAGTACTTC
>16|-|TRBV19|TRBJ2-3|-
CASSMMGAPDTDTQYF
TGTGCCAGTAGTATGATGGGGGCGCCGGACACAGATACGCAGTATTTT
>16|-|TRBV6-5|TRBJ1-5|TRBD1
CASSSTGSSLNQPQHF
TGTGCCAGCAGTTCGACAGGGTCCTCATTAAATCAGCCCCAGCATTTT
>13|-|TRBV29-1|TRBJ1-4|-
CSVERRVDQKLFF
TGCAGCGTTGAGCGGAGGGTGGATCAAAAACTGTTTTTT
>15|-|TRBV27|TRBJ1-2|-
CASSSSRWAGYGYTF
TGTGCCAGCAGTTCGTCCAGGTGGGCTGGCTATGGCTACACCTTC
>14|-|TRBV9|TRBJ2-3|TRBD2
CASSTAGSTDTQYF
TGTGCCAGCAGCACAGCGGGGAGCACAGATACGCAGTATTTT
>12|-|TRBV28|TRBJ1-1|-
CASSLRRTEAFF
TGTGCCAGCAGTTTGCGGAGAACTGAAGCTTTCTTT
>17|-|TRBV18|TRBJ2-3|-
CASSPLAETRGTDTQYF
TGTGCCAGCTCACCACTTGCGGAGACTAGGGGCACAGATACGCAGTATTTT
>15|-|TRBV7-7|TRBJ2-1|TRBD2
CASSLLAGGGNEQFF
TGTGCTAGCAGCTTACTAGCGGGGGGGGGCAATGAGCAGTTCTTC
>13|once|TRBV29-1|TRBJ2-7|-
CSVEGAGPYEQYF
TGCAGCGTTGAGGGCGCAGGGCCCTACGAGCAGTACTTC
>14|-|TRBV6-1|TRBJ2-4|-
CASSESDTTNIQYF
TGTGCCAGCAGTGAATCGGATACTACGAACATTCAGTACTTC
>16|-|TRBV15|TRBJ2-7|-
CATSRVQGPVSYEQYF
TGTGCCACCAGCAGAGTACAGGGCCCTGTCTCCTACGAGCAGTACTTC
>12|-|TRBV6-5|TRBJ1-6|-
CASSYTDSPLHF
TGTGCCAGCAGTTACACGGATTCACCCCTCCACTTT
>18|-|TRBV10-2|TRBJ2-3|TRBD2
CASSEWRAGAARGDTQYF
TGCGCCAGCAGTGAGTGGCGAGCGGGAGCCGCGCGGGGTGATACGCAGTATTTT
>15|few|TRBV7-9|TRBJ2-1|-
CASSPEEGFYNEQFF
TGTGCCAGCAGCCCCGAGGAAGGATTTTACAATGAGCAGTTCTTC
>15|-|TRBV7-9|TRBJ1-4|-
CASTPGEGLGEKLFF
TGTGCCAGCACCCCAGGGGAAGGGTTGGGAGAAAAACTGTTTTTT
>17|-|TRBV15|TRBJ2-3|TRBD2
CATSRDRQREVPGGQYF
TGTGCCACCAGCAGAGACAGGCAGCGGGAGGTCCCTGGAGGGCAGTATTTT
>15|once|TRBV4-1|TRBJ1-2|TRBD1
CASSQGKQGASGYTF
TGCGCCAGCAGCCAAGGGAAACAGGGGGCAAGTGGCTACACCTTC
>15|-|TRBV28|TRBJ2-1|TRBD2
CASSSSGGAYNEQFF
TGTGCCAGCAGTTCTAGCGGGGGGGCCTACAATGAGCAGTTCTTC
>16|-|TRBV18|TRBJ2-5|TRBD2
CASSPQPPGMAGGPYF
TGTGCCAGCTCACCACAGCCGCCAGGGATGGCGGGGGGCCCATACTTC
>13|-|TRBV6-5|TRBJ2-7|TRBD1
CASSRDRVHEQYF
TGTGCCAGCAGCCGGGACAGGGTCCACGAGCAGTACTTC
>14|-|TRBV2|TRBJ2-7|-
CASSGDFLRPLQYF
TGTGCCAGCAGTGGGGACTTTCTACGCCCTCTACAGTACTTC
>14|-|TRBV15|TRBJ2-7|TRBD2
CATSTSGNPYEQYF
TGTGCCACCAGCACTAGCGGGAATCCCTACGAGCAGTACTTC
>15|once|TRBV6-5|TRBJ1-5|-
CASSLPRGSNQPQHF
TGTGCCAGCAGCCTCCCCAGGGGCAGCAATCAGCCCCAGCATTTT
>13|-|TRBV7-2|TRBJ1-3|-
CASSPVSGNTIYF
TGTGCCAGCAGCCCCGTTAGCGGAAACACCATATATTTT
>15|-|TRBV9|TRBJ1-3|TRBD1
CASSGKTGGQDTIYF
TGTGCCAGCAGCGGAAAGACAGGGGGCCAAGACACCATATATTTT
>16|-|TRBV28|TRBJ1-5|TRBD1
CASSGARGTGRQPQHF
TGTGCCAGCAGCGGGGCGAGGGGGACAGGGCGTCAGCCCCAGCATTTT
>14|-|TRBV4-1|TRBJ2-7|-
CASSPVWGPYEQYF
TGCGCCAGCAGCCCAGTTTGGGGGCCCTACGAGCAGTACTTC
>15|-|TRBV7-9|TRBJ2-7|-
CASSPRGQGTPEQYF
TGTGCCAGCAGCCCCAGAGGGCAGGGGACGCCGGAGCAGTACTTC
>14|-|TRBV6-5|TRBJ1-6|TRBD1
CASRPGTEGSPLHF
TGTGCCAGCAGACCAGGGACAGAGGGGTCACCCCTCCACTTT
>15|-|TRBV11-2|TRBJ2-2|TRBD2
CASSLEGGVTGELFF
TGTGCCAGCAGCTTAGAGGGGGGGGTCACCGGGGAGCTGTTTTTT
>13|once|TRBV25-1|TRBJ1-6|-
CASRGGLGSPLHF
TGTGCCAGCAGGGGGGGGCTGGGTTCACCCCTCCACTTT
>21|-|TRBV9|TRBJ2-1|TRBD2
CASSPRSALAGGPLSYNEQFF
TGTGCCAGCAGCCCTCGTAGCGCACTAGCGGGAGGGCCCCTCTCCTACAATGAGCAGTTCTTC
>17|-|TRBV5-1|TRBJ2-3|TRBD1
CASSLGQGALFTDTQYF
TGCGCCAGCAGCTTGGGACAGGGGGCCTTATTTACAGATACGCAGTATTTT
>16|-|TRBV28|TRBJ1-1|TRBD1
CASSWAGQSRGTEAFF
TGTGCCAGCAGCTGGGCGGGACAGAGTCGGGGAACTGAAGCTTTCTTT
>18|-|TRBV11-3|TRBJ2-6|TRBD2
CASSLGLAGVAGANVLTF
TGTGCCAGCAGCTTAGGACTAGCGGGAGTTGCTGGGGCCAACGTCCTGACTTTC
>16|-|TRBV5-4|TRBJ2-2|-
CASSLSSPANTGELFF
TGTGCCAGCAGCTTGAGTAGCCCAGCGAACACCGGGGAGCTGTTTTTT
>16|-|TRBV9|TRBJ2-3|TRBD2
CASSEHSGGGTDTQYF
TGTGCCAGCAGCGAGCATAGCGGGGGAGGAACAGATACGCAGTATTTT
>15|-|TRBV5-4|TRBJ2-7|-
CASSSVVAGSWEQYF
TGTGCCAGCAGCTCGGTCGTTGCAGGATCGTGGGAGCAGTACTTC